The 3 T cell receptor beta chains given below trace back to one sample, sequenced in a study of cytomegalovirus exposure and HLA in healthy donors. Both 60 Vbeta primers and 13 Jbeta primers went into the PCR. Repertoires were generated with immunoSEQ multiplex PCR, while TCRdb's copy carries only in-frame clones and drops some. The repertoire consists of 100,000 to 150,000 clones, with 70% to 85% occurring once and the leading ten covering roughly 5.8%. Sequenced sample: PBMCs. The receptors originated from a young man in good health and CMV-seropositive.

The V call is TRBV6-5, the J call TRBJ1-1; a weak D match, TRBD1 (5 bases). V was pared by 5 bases and J by 7 bases, with 11 bases between. CDR1 is MNHEY, CDR2 SVGAGI, per germline. The CDR3 is 12 amino acids. CDR3 DNA: TGTGCCAGCAGTGAGGGGAGGGGTGAAGCTTTCTTT. Translating gives CASSEGRGEAFF.

The chain employs TRBV28 and TRBJ2-7, with a possible D match to TRBD1 (5 bases). CDR1 MDHEN and CDR2 SYDVKM come from the germline V gene. CDR3 size: 15 residues. The V and J ends lost 5 bases and 0 bases respectively, with 14 bases between them. The CDR3 DNA reads as TGTGCCAGCAGTCCGGACGGACACCTCTCCTACGAGCAGTACTTC. Its translation is CASSPDGHLSYEQYF.

In its sample, this clone was seen once. The gene calls are TRBV27 and TRBJ2-7, with 7 bases that match TRBD2. From germline, CDR1 is MNHEY and CDR2 SMNVEV (reference sequence). This CDR3 contains 15 residues. The V gene end was trimmed by 3 bases and the J gene end by 0 bases; junction bases not matched to a gene: 5. CDR3: CASSLWGGVSYEQYF. The CDR3 nucleotides read TGTGCCAGCAGTTTGTGGGGAGGGGTCTCCTACGAGCAGTACTTC.